The T cell receptor (beta chain) described here comes from a study of cytomegalovirus exposure and HLA in healthy donors (dated by TCRdb to about 2017). Regarding the research as a whole: An earlier analysis of several hundred of the donors reported 276 Gb of sequence data and 117 million unique TCR beta sequences from about 180 million T cells. On average, around 240,000 unique TCR beta nucleotide sequences were sequenced per donor among 350 to 400 genotyped donors of the cohort, with roughly 18% of those sequences being non-productive. To predict cytomegalovirus infection status, the study combined high-throughput TCR immunosequencing, statistical association of individual TCRs with disease status, and machine learning. In an earlier analysis of several hundred of the donors, high-throughput TCR beta sequencing was used to judge whether each TCR beta V gene segment behaved as functional or pseudogenic. Rather than using new phenotypic data, the later analysis identified candidate immune exposures from TCR beta sequences and from how often those sequences occurred across donors. To study patterns of TCR occurrence, a later analysis re-analyzed previously published TCR beta repertoires from 666 donors and added high-resolution HLA genotyping. An early release covering 550 to 700 HLA-typed donors comprised about 300 gigabases of sequencing data and 85 million to 100 million unique TCR sequences. All discovery cohort repertoires had been generated on a single sequencing platform. Besides the first cohort of some 670 subjects, a separate validation cohort made up of about 120 different subjects was used. Both class I and class II loci were covered by HLA typing, at four-digit resolution. Using immunosequencing, the study profiled T cell repertoires from approximately 700 subjects and related those repertoires to cytomegalovirus serostatus. Typing coverage differed by locus: A, B, C, DRB1 and DQB1 were typed in roughly 620-630 donors, DQA1 in about 560, DPA1 in nearly 610, and DPB1 in 472. Donor age, sex, ethnicity and CMV serostatus were collected together with the repertoire data. The study was designed to test whether signatures of past pathogen exposure could be identified by cataloging public T cell receptors. A later genetic analysis took genome-wide SNP genotypes for about three fifths of the 666 donors and used that subset as a discovery cohort. Roughly 5 DR-DQ haplotypes were treated as single units for association and clustering because of strong linkage in the cohort. Among the roughly 400 genotyped donors, around 79% belonged to the genetic ancestry cluster associated with self-reported Caucasian donors.

Library construction relied on the immunoSEQ multiplex PCR assay. The multiplex PCR relied on a mix of 60 forward primers for TCR Vbeta segments and 13 reverse primers for TCR Jbeta segments. Amplification of the CDR3 region of rearranged TCR beta genes was performed with a multiplex PCR assay on genomic DNA. Amplified TCR beta libraries were sequenced as 87-base-pair reads on the Illumina HiSeq System. In the source study's methods: Across the 700 or so repertoires, a later analysis counted tens of millions of unique TCR beta chains, around 11 million of which were shared by at least two donors. Raw reads were error-corrected and collapsed into unique sequences by a nearest-neighbor algorithm in which closely related sequences were merged to remove PCR and sequencing errors. Alignment of CDR3 sequences to IMGT reference sequences was used to assign V, D and J gene segments. For a sequence to be retained, a match of at least six nucleotides to both a V gene segment and a J gene segment was required. A rearrangement was called productive if the CDR3 had no stop codons and remained in frame with V and J, and every other rearrangement was called non-productive. Following IMGT convention, CDR3 was defined as the stretch from the second conserved V-encoded cysteine to the conserved J-encoded phenylalanine. Sequences without an unambiguous match to a single V gene segment were excluded from the earlier analysis of almost 600 of the donors. In an earlier analysis of 500 to 750 of the donors, V segments were called functional above 56.7% productive rearrangements and were called segregating when the between-donor standard deviation exceeded 5%. A statistical classification framework was developed to diagnose cytomegalovirus status using the catalog of TCR beta chain sequences. A later analysis assigned V and J genes by comparing TCR nucleotide sequences with IMGT/GENE-DB human TR gene sequences. Using the TCRdist pipeline, a later analysis assigned CDR3 sequences along with most-parsimonious VDJ recombination scenarios. In a later analysis, each TCR beta chain was defined by its CDR3 amino acid sequence together with its V-gene family, and reads lacking a unique V-gene family were excluded. To address suspected cross-contamination and a sequencing artifact, a later analysis removed approximately 590 highly shared, low-generation-probability nucleotide sequences. In a later analysis, a clonal expansion index for each public chain was calculated from normalized within-repertoire ranks of inferred template counts. In a later analysis, generation probabilities were computed using a VDJ recombination model fitted to out-of-frame rearrangements, and the results were checked against IGoR. In a later analysis, hypergeometric tests were used to score TCR-TCR, TCR-HLA and TCR-CMV co-occurrence, with a repertoire-size bias correction applied to TCR pairs. A later analysis estimated false discovery rates by permuting HLA or CMV assignments 20 times. In a later analysis, co-occurring TCRs were grouped with DBSCAN, and TCRdist sequence similarity was added when clustering was performed within HLA-allele-positive subsets. For co-occurrence clustering, repertoires with fewer than 30,000 or more than 120,000 public chains were excluded, along with several repertoires with anomalous nucleotide sharing. This is the immuneACCESS table as TCRdb keeps it, with only in-frame sequences that have V and J called. A part of the clones is gone; compared with another copy, unresolved V genes explain less than half, and the rest is unexplained. That table is the source of V, J and clone size, and D and trimming were worked out from the DNA. A total of 80,000 to 130,000 clones appear in this sample, approximately 70% of them only once. The ten biggest clones cover approximately 4.3% of the sample.

General conclusions and limits of the study: Correlated functional status among segregating V segments might reflect linkage disequilibrium, but an unknown experimental factor could not be ruled out. The sequencing pipeline was judged likely to have produced a cluster of highly shared sequence variants as a technical artifact. In an earlier analysis of some 550 of the donors, most TCR beta V segments were observed in productive rearrangements about 90% or about 30% of the time, broadly matching IMGT annotations. An association between a missense DCLRE1C variant and V-gene and J-gene trimming of TCR beta chains was found in a later genetic analysis and replicated in an independent cohort. According to a later analysis, TCR association rates differed among HLA loci, with DRB1 alleles showing the most associated TCRs and HLA-C alleles showing the fewest. It was suggested by the authors that the approach could potentially be generalized to other disease states and immunological phenotypes. The earlier analysis of some 560 of the donors excluded roughly 17 rarely observed V segments, including chromosome 9 orphons, because counts were too low. For the cohort, immune exposure information was limited to CMV serostatus. Across donors, most TCR sequences were observed very rarely, whereas some public TCRs were present in many individuals. HLA typing was unavailable for some donors at each locus, so association tests used only the typed subset. According to a later analysis, parvovirus B19, influenza, CMV and Epstein-Barr virus appeared linked to several top co-occurrence clusters. At a false discovery rate of 0.05, a later analysis linked roughly 17,000 TCR beta sequences to specific HLA alleles. The study gave a list of more than 150 TCR beta chains associated with cytomegalovirus. In both the original and validation cohorts, the classifier was reported to diagnose cytomegalovirus status with high specificity and sensitivity. A further reported finding was that TCR beta sequences accurately predicted the HLA-A and HLA-B alleles for most subjects in the first cohort. Because the 87-base-pair reads could not distinguish some IMGT-functional V segments, including TRBV6-2 and TRBV6-3, those segments were excluded. The presence/absence analyses assumed that sequencing depth was roughly uniform across donors, and that assumption may not be true. Strong co-occurrence of HLA alleles, especially DR and DQ, made assigning TCR associations to individual alleles difficult. This cohort had only TCR beta chains sequenced, and the lack of alpha or paired-chain data limited which features could be detected. In vitro tests confirmed that a few of the cytomegalovirus-associated TCR beta chains recognize cytomegalovirus antigens. A later genetic analysis reported fewer N-insertions in productive TCRs among donors in an Asian-associated ancestry cluster than the roughly 640-donor mean. Most CMV-associated TCR beta chains appeared to be HLA-restricted in a later analysis, and the HLA associations seemed to be driven largely by CMV exposure. In a later analysis, HLA-associated TCR beta chains showed more clonal expansion and lower generation probabilities than non-associated chains that were equally common.

A word on this clone: Its antigen is still unknown. Nothing much larger sits one base from this clone, and base qualities are not available.

The CDR3 goes from the cysteine to the phenylalanine over 14 residues. Just the 42-base CDR3 DNA is kept, in frame starting at base 1. V gives up 5 bases and J gives up 2 bases, and the segment between their germline ends measures 11 bases. The germline V gene supplies CDR1 SGHTA and CDR2 FQGNSA. In total, approximately 690 healthy bone marrow donors made up the cohort. All cohort members were sampled while nominally healthy, although unrecorded immune exposures were likely present. The donor tested CMV seropositive, placing the donor among the 289 seropositive members of the cohort. A peripheral blood sample was provided by each donor, and peripheral blood mononuclear cells were used for TCR beta sequencing. Genomic DNA extraction from the blood cell samples was performed with the Qiagen DNeasy Blood Extraction Kit.

The chain is encoded by TRBV7-2 joined to TRBJ2-3; no D gene call is confident. The origin of this receptor is a woman aged 18-29 years in good health and CMV-seropositive. The sample consisted of PBMCs. At the DNA level, the sequence is TGTGCCAGCAGCCACACGTTCCCCACAGATACGCAGTATTTT. This translates into CASSHTFPTDTQYF.